This T cell receptor beta chain was sequenced during a study of T cells in localized non-small cell lung cancer. TCRdb's table, derived via immunoSEQ multiplex PCR, lists solely in-frame clones and lacks some. Of approximately 76,000 clones listed, more than 70% were seen once; the top ten hold approximately 9.7%. This CDR3 is 14 amino acids long. Germline lookup yields CDR1 SGHVS and CDR2 FQNEAQ. Trimming removed 5 bases at V and 4 bases at J, with 15 bases between. Study results and caveats: Adjacent lung exhibited a median of approximately 50 among the 100 most abundant tumor clones.

As concerns this clone: Its antigen is undetermined.

This chain links TRBV7-8 with TRBJ2-7; weak D call: TRBD2 (6 bases). This TCR came from a female donor aged 60 or older with stage I lung adenocarcinoma. The sequenced sample was peripheral blood, obtained before any cancer treatment. This chain's CDR3 is CASSQSGGIYEQYF. The CDR3, as DNA: TGTGCCAGCAGCCAGTCCGGGGGAATATACGAGCAGTACTTC.